This T cell receptor beta chain is drawn from a study of blood T cells in healthy people across ages. About the study: Roughly one uniquely barcoded beta molecule per two T cells was captured.

Worth noting for this clonotype: Its antigen is undetermined.

Aged about 6 to 95, donors were systemically healthy Caucasians from Russia. Extraction yielded at least 6 micrograms of total RNA per sample. Sample-barcoded 5' priming and a J-beta primer mix drove a second PCR of roughly 6 to 12 cycles. In TCRdb, the 5' RACE reads were re-called with MiXCR into one record per CDR3 protein. The sample lists over a million distinct CDR3 sequences; less than 50% were seen once. Overall study findings and caveats: It was the long-lived donors that had more naive CD4+ cells and higher diversity than aged donors.

The CDR3 covers 14 residues. The V end lost 4 bases, the J end lost 7 bases, and 14 bases lay between the germline ends. CDR1 and CDR2 from the germline V gene are LGHDT and YNNKEL (reference sequence). The rearrangement uses TRBV3-1 and TRBJ1-5; D not certain. This TCR was sampled from a woman aged 55-70 years in good health. Sequenced sample: blood. DNA of the CDR3: TGTGCCAGCAGCCGGGATGTCCTTTCGCAGCCCCAGCATTTT. Amino acids: CASSRDVLSQPQHF.